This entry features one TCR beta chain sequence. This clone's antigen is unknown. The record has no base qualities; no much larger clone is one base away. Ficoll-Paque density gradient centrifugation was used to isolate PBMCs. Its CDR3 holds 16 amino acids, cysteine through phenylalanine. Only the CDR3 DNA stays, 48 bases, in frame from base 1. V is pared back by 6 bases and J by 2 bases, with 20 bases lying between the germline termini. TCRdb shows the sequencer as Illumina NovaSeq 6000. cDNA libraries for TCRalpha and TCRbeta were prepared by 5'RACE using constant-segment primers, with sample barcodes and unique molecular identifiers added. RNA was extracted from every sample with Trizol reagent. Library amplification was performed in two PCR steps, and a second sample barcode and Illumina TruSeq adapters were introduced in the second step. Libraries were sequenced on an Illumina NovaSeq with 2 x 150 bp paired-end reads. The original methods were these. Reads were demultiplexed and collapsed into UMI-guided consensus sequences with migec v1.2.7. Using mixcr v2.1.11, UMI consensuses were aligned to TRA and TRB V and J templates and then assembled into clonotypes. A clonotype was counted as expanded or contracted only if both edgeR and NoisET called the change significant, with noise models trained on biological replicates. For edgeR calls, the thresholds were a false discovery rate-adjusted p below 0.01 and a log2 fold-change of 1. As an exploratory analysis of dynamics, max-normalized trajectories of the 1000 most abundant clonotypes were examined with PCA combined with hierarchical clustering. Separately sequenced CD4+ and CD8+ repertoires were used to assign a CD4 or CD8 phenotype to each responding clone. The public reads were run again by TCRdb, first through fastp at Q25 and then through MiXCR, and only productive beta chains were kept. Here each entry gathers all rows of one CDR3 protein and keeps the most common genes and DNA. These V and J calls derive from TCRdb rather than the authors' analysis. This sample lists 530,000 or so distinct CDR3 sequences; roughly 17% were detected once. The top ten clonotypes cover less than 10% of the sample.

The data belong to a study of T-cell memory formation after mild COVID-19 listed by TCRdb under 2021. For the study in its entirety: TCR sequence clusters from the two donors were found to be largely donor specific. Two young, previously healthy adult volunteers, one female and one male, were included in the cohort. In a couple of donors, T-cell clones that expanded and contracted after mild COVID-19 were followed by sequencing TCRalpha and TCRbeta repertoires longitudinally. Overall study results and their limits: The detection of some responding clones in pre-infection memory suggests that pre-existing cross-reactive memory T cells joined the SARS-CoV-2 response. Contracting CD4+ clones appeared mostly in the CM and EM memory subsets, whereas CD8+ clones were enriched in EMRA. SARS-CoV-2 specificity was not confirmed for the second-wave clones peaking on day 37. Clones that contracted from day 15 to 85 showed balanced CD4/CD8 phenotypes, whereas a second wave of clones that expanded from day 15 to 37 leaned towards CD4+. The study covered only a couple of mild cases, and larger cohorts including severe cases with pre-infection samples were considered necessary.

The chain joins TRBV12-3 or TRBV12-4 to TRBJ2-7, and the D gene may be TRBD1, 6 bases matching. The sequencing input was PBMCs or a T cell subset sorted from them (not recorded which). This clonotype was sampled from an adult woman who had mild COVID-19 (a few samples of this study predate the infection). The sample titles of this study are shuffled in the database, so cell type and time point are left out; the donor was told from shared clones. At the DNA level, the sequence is TGTGCCAGCAGCCTCCCCCCAACAGGGAGACCCTACGAGCAGTACTTC. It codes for CASSLPPTGRPYEQYF.